The 20 T cell receptor beta chains presented below share a single source sample, sequenced in a study of T-cell reconstitution after alpha-beta-depleted transplantation in children (dated by TCRdb to the mid-2010s). Library generation was performed with PCR. Instrument used: Illumina HiSeq 2500. TCR libraries were prepared with molecular barcoding, using unique molecular identifiers to normalize TCRbeta repertoire quantification. TCRdb reprocessing: public reads trimmed at Q25 with fastp, clones called with MiXCR, in-frame beta chains kept. Rows with a matching CDR3 protein are joined into one entry that keeps the most common DNA and genes. A total of about 170,000 distinct CDR3 sequences appear in this sample, around 10% of them only once. The leading ten clones occupy roughly 13% of the sample. Per the publication, the treatment or condition label means: allogeneic hematopoietic cell transplantation with graft depleted of TCRalphabeta T cells and CD19 B cells.

The sample consisted of PBMCs, taken before TCRalphabeta/CD19-depleted stem cell transplant. Every receptor here comes from a boy under 10 years old with acute myeloid leukemia, due to receive a stem cell transplant.

This clonotype was picked up many times. The rearrangement links TRBV5-1 to TRBJ2-6, with no clear D. The germline V gene has CDR1 SGHRS and CDR2 YFSETQ. V lost 0 bases, J lost 0 bases, and 7 bases lay in between. The CDR3 runs to 16 residues. CDR3 amino acids: CASSLESNSGANVLTF. CDR3 sequence (DNA): TGCGCCAGCAGCTTGGAGTCAAACTCTGGGGCCAACGTCCTGACTTTC.

This clonotype showed up many times. DNA of the CDR3: TGCGCCAGCAGGCGAGGGACTAGCGGGAGCACAGATACGCAGTATTTT. This translates into CASRRGTSGSTDTQYF. V and J are TRBV5-1 and TRBJ2-3, with 12 bases that match TRBD2. Germline V lookup: CDR1 SGHRS, CDR2 YFSETQ. V lost 5 bases and J lost 0; bases outside the gene matches: 4. This CDR3 has 16 amino acids.

This clonotype has at least ten counts. The chain recombines TRBV20-1 with TRBJ2-3, with unresolved D. V lost 3 bases and J 3 bases, leaving 13 bases between the germline ends. The CDR3 contains 14 residues. Germline CDR1 and CDR2: DFQATT and SNEGSKA (reference sequence). The CDR3 DNA sequence: TGCAGTGCTAGTCCGGGCAGAATAACAGATACGCAGTATTTT. It is translated as CSASPGRITDTQYF.

At least ten counts were recorded for this clonotype. The J gene is TRBJ2-2, the V gene TRBV6-5; 10 nucleotides line up with TRBD2. The CDR3 loop spans 18 amino acids. Germline values: CDR1 MNHEY, CDR2 SVGAGI. Trimming at V came to 2 bases and at J to 0 bases, leaving 6 bases not matched to a gene. The CDR3 reads CASSYNPLAGANTGELFF. Written as DNA, the CDR3 is TGTGCCAGCAGTTACAATCCCCTAGCGGGGGCGAACACCGGGGAGCTGTTTTTT.

This clonotype was counted many times. J is TRBJ2-5 and V is TRBV7-8, with D uncertain. Between the trimmed V and J ends, which lost 0 bases and 1 base, there was a span of 9 bases. There are 15 residues in the CDR3. Germline V gene lookup returns CDR1 SGHVS and CDR2 FQNEAQ. CDR3 loop: CASSLAQIRQETQYF. The CDR3 DNA is TGTGCCAGCAGCTTAGCTCAGATCCGCCAAGAGACCCAGTACTTC.

There are many counts of this clonotype. The chain is built from TRBV19 and TRBJ2-6; D is possibly TRBD2 (6 bases). Trimming removed 7 bases at V and 2 bases at J, with 9 bases between. CDR1 is LNHDA and CDR2 is SQIVND in the germline V gene (reference sequence). This CDR3 contains 14 residues. CDR3 sequence: CASKRAAGANVLTF. The CDR3 DNA follows: TGTGCCAGTAAGCGGGCAGCTGGGGCCAACGTCCTGACTTTC.

This clonotype showed up many times. The CDR3 protein is CSARFPGQGGQPQHF. The CDR3 bases are TGCAGTGCTAGATTCCCCGGACAGGGGGGTCAGCCCCAGCATTTT. J is TRBJ1-5 and V is TRBV20-1; 10 bases are shared with TRBD1. V was pared by 2 bases and J by 6 bases, with 7 bases of the junction left unmatched. In germline, CDR1 is DFQATT, CDR2 SNEGSKA (reference sequence). The CDR3 totals 15 residues.

This clonotype has ten or more counts. CDR3 sequence: CASSLRGGVWFNEQFF. The CDR3 DNA reads as TGTGCCAGCAGCCTTCGCGGGGGCGTTTGGTTCAATGAGCAGTTCTTC. The V gene is TRBV7-9, the J gene TRBJ2-1; the D gene is possibly TRBD2 (7 bases). The ends were cut back, 5 bases at V and 6 bases at J, with 20 bases in the middle. The germline V gene encodes CDR1 SEHNR and CDR2 FQNEAQ (reference sequence). The CDR3 extends over 16 amino acids. The variable domain in full, completed from reference TRBV7-9 and TRBJ2-1, reads DTGVSQNPRHKITKRGQNVTFRCDPISEHNRLYWYRQTLGQGPEFLTYFQNEAQLEKSRLLSDRFSAERPKGSFSTLEIQRTEQGDSAMYLCASSLRGGVWFNEQFFGPGTRLTVL.

There are many counts of this clonotype. The chain couples TRBV4-1 to TRBJ2-5; no clear D. CDR1 is MGHRA, CDR2 YSYEKL, per germline. This CDR3 comprises 13 residues. V dropped 6 bases and J dropped 5 bases, with 13 bases sitting between them. CDR3: CASRGRFSETQYF. CDR3 DNA sequence: TGCGCCAGCAGGGGTAGGTTTTCGGAGACCCAGTACTTC.

This clonotype was detected many times. The chain is built from TRBV5-6 and TRBJ1-6; 9 bases fit TRBD1. V shed 5 bases, J shed 8 bases, and the junction held 5 bases outside the gene matches. Germline CDR1 reads SGHDT; CDR2 reads YYEEEE. The CDR3 length is 14 residues. This CDR3 reads CASRYRDRDSPLHF. In DNA form, the CDR3 reads TGTGCCAGCAGGTACCGGGACAGGGATTCACCCCTCCACTTT.

The sample holds many counts of this clonotype. The chain couples TRBV5-1 to TRBJ2-5; the D gene is possibly TRBD1 (5 bases). Germline CDR1 reads SGHRS; CDR2 reads YFSETQ. This CDR3 spans 15 amino acids. V was cut by 4 bases and J by 0 bases, with 13 bases left in between. The CDR3 loop is CASSLLRQYQETQYF. In nucleotides, the CDR3 is TGCGCCAGCAGCCTCCTCAGACAGTACCAAGAGACCCAGTACTTC.

This clonotype was picked up many times. The chain is built from TRBV7-8 and TRBJ2-3; 11 bases are shared with TRBD1. The CDR3 has 20 residues. Germline CDR1 reads SGHVS; CDR2 reads FQNEAQ. V trimming: 1 base; J trimming: 2 bases; junction bases outside the gene matches: 14. In DNA form, the CDR3 reads TGTGCCAGCAGCTTAGAAACAGCCGGACAGGGGGCTCCTGACACAGATACGCAGTATTTT. Amino acids: CASSLETAGQGAPDTDTQYF. Using reference TRBV7-8 and TRBJ2-3 for the parts outside the CDR3, the full variable domain is GAGVSQSPRYKVAKRGQDVALRCDPISGHVSLFWYQQALGQGPEFLTYFQNEAQLDKSGLPSDRFFAERPEGSVSTLKIQRTQQEDSAVYLCASSLETAGQGAPDTDTQYFGPGTRLTVL.

By sample fraction, this clonotype is medium-sized. The chain recombines TRBV20-1 with TRBJ2-4; no definite D call. V was cut by 0 bases and J by 2 bases, with 14 bases left in between. Germline lookup yields CDR1 DFQATT and CDR2 SNEGSKA (reference sequence). This CDR3 contains 16 residues. The CDR3 spells CSARDRDGSTKNIQYF. The CDR3 DNA is TGCAGTGCTAGAGATCGTGACGGTTCTACCAAAAACATTCAGTACTTC.

This clonotype appeared many times. The chain employs TRBV12-3 or TRBV12-4 and TRBJ1-6; D possibly corresponds to TRBD1 (5 bases). V shed 5 bases and J shed 7 bases, with 9 bases lying between them. The CDR3 spans 13 residues. CDR3 region: CASSRDLNSPLHF. The CDR3 DNA is TGTGCCAGCAGTCGGGACCTCAATTCACCCCTCCACTTT.

Many counts were recorded for this clonotype. The chain uses TRBV5-1 and TRBJ1-2, with a tentative D call TRBD1 (5 bases). CDR1 SGHRS and CDR2 YFSETQ come from the germline V gene. There are 15 residues in the CDR3. Trimming left V 0 bases short and J 0 bases short, with 9 bases between. The CDR3 DNA follows: TGCGCCAGCAGCTTGGTAACAGGATCTAACTATGGCTACACCTTC. It specifies CASSLVTGSNYGYTF. The full variable domain, with the rest looked up from reference TRBV5-1 and TRBJ1-2, is KAGVTQTPRYLIKTRGQQVTLSCSPISGHRSVSWYQQTPGQGLQFLFEYFSETQRNKGNFPGRFSGRQFSNSRSEMNVSTLELGDSALYLCASSLVTGSNYGYTFGSGTRLTVV.

This clonotype was found many times. The chain couples TRBV20-1 to TRBJ2-7; 7 nucleotides align to TRBD2. This CDR3 spans 13 amino acids. J was trimmed by 5 bases and V by 0 bases; bases with no gene match: 4. Germline V gene sequence: CDR1 DFQATT, CDR2 SNEGSKA (reference sequence). The DNA for the CDR3 is TGCAGTGCTAGAGATCCTAGCGGCCACGAGCAGTACTTC. Translation gives CSARDPSGHEQYF.

This clonotype was detected ten times or more. V usage is TRBV20-1 and J usage is TRBJ1-2; 7 positions match TRBD1. Germline trimming cut 5 bases from V and 3 bases from J; bases unmatched to any gene: 9. This CDR3 region has 14 residues. Germline loops: CDR1 DFQATT, CDR2 SNEGSKA (reference sequence). CDR3 protein: CSAGAGGKDYGYTF. The CDR3 bases are TGCAGTGCTGGCGCAGGGGGAAAGGACTATGGCTACACCTTC.

This clonotype was observed many times. The V gene is TRBV20-1, the J gene TRBJ2-5; 10 bases align to TRBD1. The V and J ends lost 0 bases and 5 bases, in that order; junction bases with no gene match: 3. The CDR3 extends over 14 amino acids. The V gene's germline CDR1 is DFQATT and CDR2 SNEGSKA (reference sequence). The CDR3 protein is CSARDGGQGETQYF. The CDR3 DNA follows: TGCAGTGCTAGAGATGGGGGACAGGGGGAGACCCAGTACTTC.

The gene calls are TRBV15 and TRBJ2-7, with TRBD2 identical over 8 bases. Germline trimming cut 0 bases from V and 4 bases from J; bases unmatched to any gene: 11. CDR1 LNHNV and CDR2 YYDKDF come from the germline V gene (reference sequence). The CDR3 length is 17 residues. For the CDR3, the DNA is TGTGCCACCAGCAGAGATTTATTCGGACTAGCTGTGTACGAGCAGTACTTC. Its translation: CATSRDLFGLAVYEQYF.

This clonotype has a count of ten or more. The rearrangement links TRBV6-5 to TRBJ1-1, with TRBD1 matching 8 bases. The CDR3 contains 14 residues. Germline-derived CDR1 and CDR2 are MNHEY and SVGAGI. V dropped 2 bases and J dropped 5; count of bases not matched to a gene: 4. The CDR3 nucleotides are TGTGCCAGCAGTTACGACAGGGGAGGTACTGAAGCTTTCTTT. As protein: CASSYDRGGTEAFF.